Below are 21 T cell receptor beta chains sequenced from a single sample in a study of response to subunit inactivated influenza vaccine. Via MiXCR, TCRdb re-called the RT-PCR reads, giving one row per CDR3 protein. Among 450,000 to 500,000 distinct CDR3 sequences, around 9.9% were seen once, and the ten largest hold about 12%. The sample in question was PBMCs from blood, obtained roughly 45 days after vaccination. These receptors were obtained from a man aged 50 or older who received an inactivated influenza vaccine.

This chain uses TRBV5-5 with TRBJ2-7; 7 bases map to TRBD2. CDR3 length equals 14 residues. After removal of 2 bases from V and 5 bases from J, the junction contained 7 bases not matched to a gene. Per the germline V gene, CDR1 is SGHKS and CDR2 is YYEKEE (reference sequence). CDR3 protein: CASSFGRAANEQYF. CDR3 nucleotide sequence: TGTGCCAGCAGCTTTGGGAGGGCGGCCAACGAGCAGTACTTC.

The V and J genes are TRBV6-1 and TRBJ2-6, with 9 positions matching TRBD1. Germline-derived CDR1 and CDR2 are MNHNS and SASEGT. V dropped 8 bases and J dropped 1; count of bases not matched to a gene: 12. The CDR3 spans 18 residues. The CDR3 protein is CASDRYGTGFSGANVLTF. The CDR3 nucleotides are TGTGCCAGCGATCGGTACGGGACAGGGTTTTCTGGGGCCAACGTCCTGACTTTC.

The chain uses TRBV20-1 and TRBJ2-3, with 8 bases lining up with TRBD2. The CDR3 extends over 15 amino acids. Germline V lookup: CDR1 DFQATT, CDR2 SNEGSKA (reference sequence). The V and J ends lost 3 bases and 0 bases, in that order; junction bases with no gene match: 5. The CDR3 sequence: CSARGPSGSTDTQYF. The DNA for the CDR3 is TGCAGTGCTAGGGGTCCTAGCGGGAGCACAGATACGCAGTATTTT.

This clonotype was seen more than once but under ten times. The V and J genes are TRBV7-9 and TRBJ2-1; 9 nucleotides match TRBD2. The germline V gene has CDR1 SEHNR and CDR2 FQNEAQ (reference sequence). Trimming took 3 bases from V and 8 from J; bases not matched to a gene: 11. The CDR3 consists of 16 residues. The CDR3 protein is CASSFGGGGLGDEQFF. The CDR3 DNA follows: TGTGCCAGCAGCTTCGGCGGGGGGGGACTAGGGGATGAGCAGTTCTTC.

This clonotype appeared a few times. This chain links TRBV24-1 with TRBJ2-1; TRBD2 agrees at 12 bases. Germline V gene sequence: CDR1 KGHDR, CDR2 SFDVKD. The CDR3 spans 16 residues. Unmatched junction bases numbered 7, after V lost 4 bases and J lost 7 bases. The chain's CDR3 is CATSEASGGARNEQFF. The CDR3 coding sequence is TGTGCCACCAGTGAGGCTAGCGGGGGGGCACGTAATGAGCAGTTCTTC.

This clonotype was counted only a few times. This chain joins TRBV7-2 and TRBJ2-3; 7 nucleotides match TRBD2. The V and J ends lost 1 base and 3 bases, in that order; junction bases with no gene match: 7. The length of the CDR3 is 16 residues. Germline V gene data show CDR1 as SGHTA and CDR2 as FQGNSA. CDR3 DNA sequence: TGTGCCAGCAGCTTAGTCGGGGCGGGAGTAACAGATACGCAGTATTTT. Its protein is CASSLVGAGVTDTQYF.

In this sample, this clonotype turned up a few times. The J gene is TRBJ2-2, the V gene TRBV7-9, with no clear D. Per germline, CDR1 SEHNR and CDR2 FQNEAQ (reference sequence). V lost 6 bases and J lost 4, with 9 bases in between. CDR3 length: 13 residues. The DNA of the CDR3 is TGTGCCAGCAGGTTTAGTGGCACCGGGGAGCTGTTTTTT. Protein: CASRFSGTGELFF.

This clonotype was detected a few times. The chain joins TRBV6-4 to TRBJ2-1; tentatively, D is TRBD1 or TRBD2 (5 bases each). The CDR3 is made up of 13 amino acids. V was shortened by 4 bases and J by 12 bases, with 16 bases between the two germline ends. Germline V lookup: CDR1 MRHNA, CDR2 SNTAGT. Here the CDR3 reads CASSVGVGSLQFF. In DNA form, the CDR3 reads TGTGCCAGCAGTGTGGGGGTCGGCAGTTTGCAGTTCTTC.

The rearrangement joins TRBV4-1 to TRBJ2-5; D not certain. CDR3 length: 16 residues. V was pared by 1 base and J by 7 bases, with 19 bases between. Germline lookup yields CDR1 MGHRA and CDR2 YSYEKL. The CDR3 DNA is TGCGCCAGCAGCCAAGGGGCGCACTACAGTTTGGGGACCCAGTACTTC. Protein sequence: CASSQGAHYSLGTQYF.

The CDR3 loop is CAISGRTSGLSGANVLTF. The CDR3 DNA is TGTGCCATCAGTGGTCGGACTAGCGGACTCTCTGGGGCCAACGTCCTGACTTTC. The rearrangement joins TRBV10-3 to TRBJ2-6; 10 bases are a match to TRBD2. This CDR3 has 18 residues. V was pared by 4 bases and J by 0 bases, with 6 bases of the junction left unmatched. The V gene's germline CDR1 is ENHRY and CDR2 SYGVKD.

This clonotype occurred a few times. The gene calls are TRBV2 and TRBJ1-1, with a tentative D call TRBD1 (5 bases). V dropped 6 bases and J dropped 4 bases, with 9 bases sitting between them. This CDR3 spans 12 amino acids. Germline values: CDR1 SNHLY, CDR2 FYNNEI. The CDR3 here is CASRSGTTEAFF. CDR3 coding DNA: TGTGCCAGCAGGAGCGGGACCACTGAAGCTTTCTTT.

This clonotype was seen only a few times. The rearrangement joins TRBV29-1 to TRBJ2-3; 9 positions agree with TRBD1. Germline loops: CDR1 SQVTM, CDR2 ANQGSEA. This CDR3 is built from 14 residues. The CDR3 nucleotides are TGCAGTGGAACAGGGGGCGCGGGCACAGATACGCAGTATTTT. This sequence encodes CSGTGGAGTDTQYF.

The rearrangement links TRBV7-9 to TRBJ1-1; 12 bases align to TRBD1. The junction had 6 bases not matched to a gene; V was cut back by 5 bases and J by 5 bases. The CDR3 extends over 15 amino acids. CDR1 is SEHNR and CDR2 is FQNEAQ in the germline V gene (reference sequence). The CDR3 DNA reads as TGTGCCAGCAGCCCCGGGACAGGGGGCTGGACTGAAGCTTTCTTT. Translation gives CASSPGTGGWTEAFF.

The chain couples TRBV20-1 to TRBJ2-5; perhaps TRBD2 as D (5 bases). V lost 7 bases and J lost 6, with 18 bases in between. CDR3 length equals 13 residues. In germline, CDR1 is DFQATT, CDR2 SNEGSKA (reference sequence). The CDR3 region is CSVMGGSGKTQYF. As DNA, the CDR3 is TGCAGTGTCATGGGTGGGAGTGGGAAGACCCAGTACTTC.

This sequence joins TRBV29-1 and TRBJ2-6, with D unresolved. Between the trimmed V and J ends, which lost 4 bases and 0 bases, there was a span of 4 bases. The germline V gene encodes CDR1 SQVTM and CDR2 ANQGSEA. This CDR3 spans 13 amino acids. The CDR3 DNA is TGCAGCGTTGTGAGCTCTGGGGCCAACGTCCTGACTTTC. It codes for CSVVSSGANVLTF.

Notes on this clonotype: Its ends do not fully match the called genes, so a read error is possible. The chain links TRBV6-1 to TRBJ2-2; 11 nucleotides align to TRBD2. CDR1 and CDR2 (germline): MNHNS, SASEGT. This CDR3 spans 18 amino acids. The CDR3, as DNA: TGTGCCATCAGTGAAGCGTCTAGCGGGGGGACCGAAGGCGGGGAGCTGTTTTTT. It specifies CAISEASSGGTEGGELFF.

There are a few counts of this clonotype. This chain uses TRBV20-1 with TRBJ2-1, with 9 bases matching TRBD1. This CDR3 contains 12 residues. Germline values: CDR1 DFQATT, CDR2 SNEGSKA (reference sequence). CDR3 coding DNA: TGCAAGCCGGGACAGGGCCACAATGAGCAGTTCTTC. It yields the protein CKPGQGHNEQFF.

In its sample, this clonotype was seen a few times. The genes are TRBV6-1 and TRBJ1-3, with D uncertain. V dropped 5 bases and J dropped 4 bases, with 15 bases sitting between them. CDR3 length: 15 amino acids. In germline, CDR1 is MNHNS, CDR2 SASEGT. In DNA form, the CDR3 reads TGTGCCAGCAGTCCGGCACCAGGAGCGGGAAACACCATATATTTT. It translates to CASSPAPGAGNTIYF.

In this sample, this clonotype turned up many times. V and J are TRBV5-1 and TRBJ1-1, with D tentatively TRBD1 (6 bases). The CDR3 length is 14 residues. Germline lookup yields CDR1 SGHRS and CDR2 YFSETQ. The ends were cut back, 0 bases at V and 5 bases at J, with 11 bases in the middle. CDR3 protein: CASSLGGGRTEAFF. DNA for the CDR3: TGCGCCAGCAGCTTGGGAGGGGGGCGGACTGAAGCTTTCTTT.

This chain connects TRBV27 to TRBJ2-3, with D perhaps TRBD1 (6 bases). V was clipped by 5 bases and J by 0 bases, with 15 bases between them. Germline values: CDR1 MNHEY, CDR2 SMNVEV (reference sequence). This CDR3 region has 16 residues. The CDR3 loop is CASSGRQATSTDTQYF. CDR3 bases: TGTGCCAGCAGTGGGCGACAGGCGACTAGCACAGATACGCAGTATTTT.

Ten or more counts support this clonotype. The CDR3 DNA reads TGTGCCAGCAGCCCCCGGGACAACTACGAGCAGTACTTC. Translated, it gives CASSPRDNYEQYF. The chain couples TRBV6-1 to TRBJ2-7; TRBD1 might be the D (6 bases). CDR1 is MNHNS and CDR2 is SASEGT in the germline V gene. The CDR3 is 13 residues long. Deletions cut 6 bases from V and 3 bases from J, with 12 bases between.